This TCR beta chain was retrieved from a study of blood T cells in healthy people across ages. The CDR3 totals 13 residues. Germline loops: CDR1 LNHNV, CDR2 YYDKDF (reference sequence). V lost 5 bases to trimming and J lost 0 bases, with 7 bases between them. The use of a sample-barcoded 5' primer and a J-beta primer mix characterized a second PCR of about 7 to 12 cycles. One entry per CDR3 protein, called by TCRdb with MiXCR from the 5' RACE reads. The data contain 1.5 million to 2 million distinct CDR3 sequences, 28% of them singletons. The chain joins TRBV15 to TRBJ1-1; unclear D gene. This receptor was identified in a woman aged 25 to 39 in good health. Material for sequencing was blood. CDR3 sequence: CATSPRVNTEAFF. CDR3 DNA sequence: TGTGCCACCAGCCCTCGGGTGAACACTGAAGCTTTCTTT.